The 2 T cell receptor beta chains reported below all come from one sample, sequenced in a study of T cells after yellow fever vaccination. TCRdb reanalysed the 5' RACE reads using MiXCR and keeps one entry per CDR3 protein. The data show hundreds of thousands of distinct CDR3 sequences, about 14% seen once. The material sequenced was PBMCs, taken on the day of the yellow fever booster vaccination. These receptors were taken from a man aged 30-40 years who received the YFV17D yellow fever vaccine.

The gene calls are TRBV7-6 and TRBJ2-1; TRBD2 might be the D (5 bases). The CDR3 is 12 residues long. The V gene's germline CDR1 is SGHVS and CDR2 FNYEAQ. Trimming removed 5 bases at V and 7 bases at J, with 9 bases between. The CDR3 sequence is CASSRWRNEQFF. CDR3 DNA: TGTGCCAGCAGCCGCTGGAGGAATGAGCAGTTCTTC.

Many counts were recorded for this clonotype. CDR3 region: CASSQGLTGGYEQYF. The CDR3 nucleotides read TGCGCCAGCAGCCAAGGCTTGACAGGGGGCTACGAGCAGTACTTC. This chain uses TRBV4-1 with TRBJ2-7; 9 bases fit TRBD1. The CDR3 is 15 amino acids. Trimming removed 1 base from V and 3 bases from J; junction bases left unmatched: 4. The V gene's germline CDR1 is MGHRA and CDR2 YSYEKL.